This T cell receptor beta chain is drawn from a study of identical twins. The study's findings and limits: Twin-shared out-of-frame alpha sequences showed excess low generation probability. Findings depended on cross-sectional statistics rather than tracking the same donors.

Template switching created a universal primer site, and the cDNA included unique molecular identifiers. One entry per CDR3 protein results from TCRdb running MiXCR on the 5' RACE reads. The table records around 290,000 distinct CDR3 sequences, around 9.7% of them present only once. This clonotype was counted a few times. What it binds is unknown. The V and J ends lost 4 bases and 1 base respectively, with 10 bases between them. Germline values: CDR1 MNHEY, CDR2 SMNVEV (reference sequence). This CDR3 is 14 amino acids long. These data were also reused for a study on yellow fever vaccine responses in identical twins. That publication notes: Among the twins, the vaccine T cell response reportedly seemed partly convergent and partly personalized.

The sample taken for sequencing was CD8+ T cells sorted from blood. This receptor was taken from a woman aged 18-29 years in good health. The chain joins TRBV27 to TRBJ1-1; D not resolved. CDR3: CASSSGPGNTEAFF. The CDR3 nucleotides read TGTGCCAGCAGTTCGGGCCCCGGGAACACTGAAGCTTTCTTT.